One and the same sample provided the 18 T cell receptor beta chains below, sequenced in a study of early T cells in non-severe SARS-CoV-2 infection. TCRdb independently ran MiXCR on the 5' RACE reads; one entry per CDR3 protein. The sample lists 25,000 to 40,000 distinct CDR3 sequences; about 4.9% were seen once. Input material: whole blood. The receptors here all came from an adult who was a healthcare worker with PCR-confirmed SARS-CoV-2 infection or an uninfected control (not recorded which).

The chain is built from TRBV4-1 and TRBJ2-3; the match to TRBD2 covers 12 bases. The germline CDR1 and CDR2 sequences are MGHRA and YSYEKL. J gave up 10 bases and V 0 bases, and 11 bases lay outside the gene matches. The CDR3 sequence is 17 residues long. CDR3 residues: CASSQEGGLAGFGSQYF. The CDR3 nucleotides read TGCGCCAGCAGCCAAGAGGGGGGACTAGCGGGTTTTGGATCGCAGTATTTT.

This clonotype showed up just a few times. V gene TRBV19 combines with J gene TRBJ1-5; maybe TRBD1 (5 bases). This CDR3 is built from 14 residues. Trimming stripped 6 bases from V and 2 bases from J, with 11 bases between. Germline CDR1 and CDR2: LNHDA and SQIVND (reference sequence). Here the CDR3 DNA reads TGTGCCAGTAGCCAGGGTGGGGGCAATCAGCCCCAGCATTTT. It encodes CASSQGGGNQPQHF.

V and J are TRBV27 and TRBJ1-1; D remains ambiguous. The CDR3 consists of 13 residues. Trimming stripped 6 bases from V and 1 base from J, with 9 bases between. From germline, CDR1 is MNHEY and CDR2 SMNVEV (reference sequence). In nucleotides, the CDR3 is TGTGCCAGCAGATGGGCGAGGAACACTGAAGCTTTCTTT. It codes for CASRWARNTEAFF.

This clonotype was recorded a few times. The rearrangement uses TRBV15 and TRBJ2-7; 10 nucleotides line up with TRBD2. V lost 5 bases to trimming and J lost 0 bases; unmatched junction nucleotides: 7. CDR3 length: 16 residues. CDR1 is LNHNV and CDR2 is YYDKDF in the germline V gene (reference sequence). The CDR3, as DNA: TGTGCCACCAGCGGGGGTGGACTAGCGGCCTCCTACGAGCAGTACTTC. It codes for CATSGGGLAASYEQYF.

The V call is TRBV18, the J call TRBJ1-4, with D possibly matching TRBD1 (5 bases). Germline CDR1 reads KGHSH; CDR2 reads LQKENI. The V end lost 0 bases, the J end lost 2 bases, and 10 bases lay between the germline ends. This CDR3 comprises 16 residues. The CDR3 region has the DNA TGTGCCAGCTCACCACCGTCTGGGGGGACTAATGAAAAACTGTTTTTT. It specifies CASSPPSGGTNEKLFF.

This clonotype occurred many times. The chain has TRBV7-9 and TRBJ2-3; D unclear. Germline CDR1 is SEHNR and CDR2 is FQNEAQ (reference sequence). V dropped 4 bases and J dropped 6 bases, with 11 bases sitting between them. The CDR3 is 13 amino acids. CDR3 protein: CASSWSSRDTQYF. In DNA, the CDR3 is TGTGCCAGCAGCTGGTCCTCACGGGATACGCAGTATTTT.

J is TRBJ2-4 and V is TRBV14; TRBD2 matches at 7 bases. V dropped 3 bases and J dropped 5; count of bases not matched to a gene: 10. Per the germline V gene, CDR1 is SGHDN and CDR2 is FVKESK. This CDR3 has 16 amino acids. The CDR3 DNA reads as TGTGCCAGCAGCCAGGGGCTTCCGGGGGGACAAAACATTCAGTACTTC. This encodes CASSQGLPGGQNIQYF. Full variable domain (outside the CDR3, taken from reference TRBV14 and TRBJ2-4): EAGVTQFPSHSVIEKGQTVTLRCDPISGHDNLYWYRRVMGKEIKFLLHFVKESKQDESGMPNNRFLAERTGGTYSTLKVQPAELEDSGVYFCASSQGLPGGQNIQYFGAGTRLSVL.

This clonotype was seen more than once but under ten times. The DNA of the CDR3 is TGTGCCAGCAGTTACCGGCTAGCGGGAATGGGCACAGATACGCAGTATTTT. Its protein is CASSYRLAGMGTDTQYF. The chain recombines TRBV6-6 with TRBJ2-3; the match to TRBD2 covers 9 bases. CDR3 size: 17 residues. Germline V gene lookup returns CDR1 MNHNY and CDR2 SVGAGI (reference sequence). The junction had 7 bases not matched to a gene; V was cut back by 2 bases and J by 1 base.

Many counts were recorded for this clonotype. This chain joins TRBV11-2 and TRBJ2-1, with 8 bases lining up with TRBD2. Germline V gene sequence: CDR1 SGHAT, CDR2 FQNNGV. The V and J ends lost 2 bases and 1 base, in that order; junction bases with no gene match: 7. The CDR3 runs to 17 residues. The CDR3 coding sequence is TGTGCCAGCAGCTTACGCCCGACTAGCGAATCCTACAATGAGCAGTTCTTC. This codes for CASSLRPTSESYNEQFF.

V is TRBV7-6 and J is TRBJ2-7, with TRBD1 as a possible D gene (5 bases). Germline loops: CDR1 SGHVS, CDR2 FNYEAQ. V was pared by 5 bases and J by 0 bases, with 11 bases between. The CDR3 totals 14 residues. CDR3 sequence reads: CASSKEDSSYEQYF. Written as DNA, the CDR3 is TGTGCCAGCAGCAAGGAAGACAGCTCCTACGAGCAGTACTTC.

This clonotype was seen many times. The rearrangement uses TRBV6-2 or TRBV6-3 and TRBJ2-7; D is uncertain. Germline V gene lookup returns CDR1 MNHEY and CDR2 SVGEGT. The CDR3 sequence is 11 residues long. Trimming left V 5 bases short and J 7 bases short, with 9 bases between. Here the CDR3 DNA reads TGTGCCAGCAGTCTCCGACGGGAGCAGTACTTC. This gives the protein CASSLRREQYF.

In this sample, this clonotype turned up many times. CDR3 loop: CASSRSGGSTDTQYF. In DNA form, the CDR3 reads TGTGCCAGCAGTAGAAGCGGGGGAAGCACAGATACGCAGTATTTT. The chain links TRBV7-3 to TRBJ2-3; 8 bases are shared with TRBD2. The junction had 5 bases not matched to a gene; V was cut back by 6 bases and J by 0 bases. The germline V gene has CDR1 SGHTA and CDR2 FQGTGA. CDR3 length equals 15 residues.

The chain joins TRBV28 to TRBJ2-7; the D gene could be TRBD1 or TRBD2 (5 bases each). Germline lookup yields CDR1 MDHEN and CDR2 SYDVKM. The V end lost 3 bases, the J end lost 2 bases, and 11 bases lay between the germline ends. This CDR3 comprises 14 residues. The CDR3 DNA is TGTGCCAGCAGTTTCCCCGGGACCGCCTACGAGCAGTACTTC. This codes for CASSFPGTAYEQYF.

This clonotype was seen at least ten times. CDR3 in DNA: TGTGCCAGCAGCCCGGGGACCCAAGGGCGGGGTACTGAAGCTTTCTTT. It translates to CASSPGTQGRGTEAFF. J is TRBJ1-1 and V is TRBV7-3; possibly TRBD1 for D (5 bases). V was pared by 5 bases and J by 5 bases, with 21 bases between. From germline, CDR1 is SGHTA and CDR2 FQGTGA. CDR3 length: 16 amino acids. Together with reference TRBV7-3 and TRBJ1-1, the CDR3 gives the full variable domain: GAGVSQTPSNKVTEKGKYVELRCDPISGHTALYWYRQSLGQGPEFLIYFQGTGAADDSGLPNDRFFAVRPEGSVSTLKIQRTERGDSAVYLCASSPGTQGRGTEAFFGQGTRLTVV.

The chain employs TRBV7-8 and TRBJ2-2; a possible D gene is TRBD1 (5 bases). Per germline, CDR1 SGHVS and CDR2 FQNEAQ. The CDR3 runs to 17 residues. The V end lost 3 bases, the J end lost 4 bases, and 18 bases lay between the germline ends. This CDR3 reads CASSFSQGTVSTGELFF. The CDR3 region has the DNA TGTGCCAGCAGCTTCTCTCAGGGAACGGTTAGCACCGGGGAGCTGTTTTTT.

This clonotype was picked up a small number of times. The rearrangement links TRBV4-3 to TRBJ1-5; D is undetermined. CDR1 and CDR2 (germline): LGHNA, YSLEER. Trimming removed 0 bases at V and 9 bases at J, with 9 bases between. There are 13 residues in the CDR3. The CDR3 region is CASSQEGRPPQHF. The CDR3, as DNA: TGCGCCAGCAGCCAAGAAGGACGGCCGCCCCAGCATTTT.

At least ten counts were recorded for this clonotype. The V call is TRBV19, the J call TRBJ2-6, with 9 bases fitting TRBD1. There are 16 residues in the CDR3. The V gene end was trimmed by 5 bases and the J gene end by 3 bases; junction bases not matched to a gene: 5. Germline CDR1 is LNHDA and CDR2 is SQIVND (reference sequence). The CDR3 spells CASSVQGARGANVLTF. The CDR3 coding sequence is TGTGCCAGTAGTGTACAGGGGGCGCGTGGGGCCAACGTCCTGACTTTC.

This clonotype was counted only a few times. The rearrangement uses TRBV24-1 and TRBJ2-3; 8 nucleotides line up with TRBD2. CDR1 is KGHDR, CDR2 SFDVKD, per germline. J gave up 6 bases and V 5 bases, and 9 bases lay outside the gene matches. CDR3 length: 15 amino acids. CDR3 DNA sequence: TGTGCCACCAGTGTGCGGTCCGGGACTAGGGATACGCAGTATTTT. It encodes CATSVRSGTRDTQYF.